Detailed here is one T cell receptor (beta chain). This sample is drawn from a study of T cells in women clearing cervical HPV infection. Assay: immunoSEQ multiplex PCR; the TCRdb copy retains only in-frame clones and omits some. Here the sample table reports roughly 35,000 clones. Sequenced input: blood buffy coat. The TCR sequence derives from a woman between 18 and 75 years old with a cervical HPV16 infection that either progressed to CIN3+ or cleared (not recorded which).

CDR3 sequence reads: CASSSQGAYSYEQYF. CDR3 DNA, as far as it was read: TGTGCCAGCAGTTCCCAGGGGGCCTACTCCTACGAG. The V gene is TRBV7-2, the J gene TRBJ2-7; 8 nucleotides line up with TRBD1. The CDR3 end is not reached by the read, which stops 3 residues before it; the germline J gene fills it in. Germline V gives CDR1 SGHTA, CDR2 FQGNSA. V dropped 6 bases and J dropped 0; count of bases not matched to a gene: 7. The CDR3 contains 15 residues.